The present TCR beta chain was sequenced within a study of T cells after posttransplantation cyclophosphamide. Sequencing used immunoSEQ multiplex PCR; TCRdb keeps in-frame clones, though not all of them. The sample yields about 38,000 clones, without any singletons. This clone has ten or more counts. CDR1 and CDR2 from the germline V gene are SGDLS and YYNGEE. V dropped 0 bases and J dropped 8; count of bases not matched to a gene: 6. This CDR3 has 14 amino acids. This TCR came from a man in his forties or fifties in good health, CMV-negative, and a related stem cell transplant donor. The chain recombines TRBV9 with TRBJ2-3; 7 bases map to TRBD1. Sequencing input: PBMCs. The CDR3 protein is CASSVGQGWGTQYF. The CDR3 DNA reads as TGTGCCAGCAGCGTAGGACAGGGATGGGGTACGCAGTATTTT.